Each of the 18 T cell receptor beta chains below was sequenced from the same sample in a study of beta chain features in type 1 diabetes. The study reverse transcribed the entire isolated RNA, so it sequenced expressed TCRB transcripts. Profiled with immunoSEQ multiplex PCR; TCRdb holds only in-frame clones, not every one. The data show more than 300,000 clones, with 6.5% to 10% seen just once and more than 0.4% held by the top ten. Source material: central memory CD4+ T cells from blood. These receptors came from a young woman in good health.

There are a few counts of this clone. The rearrangement joins TRBV5-4 to TRBJ2-3, with 7 bases that match TRBD1. Per germline, CDR1 SGHNT and CDR2 YYREEE (reference sequence). This CDR3 is 16 amino acids long. Losses at the gene ends were 4 bases for V and 5 bases for J; bases not matched to a gene: 13. CDR3 sequence: CASSGTRQGMGDTQYF. The DNA of the CDR3 is TGTGCCAGCAGCGGAACCCGACAGGGTATGGGAGATACGCAGTATTTT.

This chain connects TRBV5-4 to TRBJ2-1, with D hard to call. CDR3 size: 11 residues. Per the germline V gene, CDR1 is SGHNT and CDR2 is YYREEE (reference sequence). The V end was cut by 0 bases, the J end by 11 bases, with 6 bases between. The CDR3 nucleotides are TGTGCCAGCAGCTTGGGGCACAAGCAGTTCTTC. Translating it yields CASSLGHKQFF.

This clone was seen at least ten times. V usage is TRBV29-1 and J usage is TRBJ1-1; no clear D. Germline CDR1 is SQVTM and CDR2 is ANQGSEA. The CDR3 runs to 12 residues. Trimming cost V 6 bases and J 1 base, with 9 bases left between them. The CDR3 is CSVDGGNTEAFF. Written as DNA, the CDR3 is TGCAGCGTCGACGGAGGGAACACTGAAGCTTTCTTT. The entire variable domain, with the rest obtained from reference TRBV29-1 and TRBJ1-1, is as follows: SAVISQKPSRDICQRGTSLTIQCQVDSQVTMMFWYRQQPGQSLTLIATANQGSEATYESGFVIDKFPISRPNLTFSTLTVSNMSPEDSSIYLCSVDGGNTEAFFGQGTRLTVV.

This clone was detected ten times or more. The V call is TRBV7-2, the J call TRBJ2-7; no clear D gene. Trimming pared 0 bases from V and 1 base from J, leaving 4 bases between. There are 13 residues in the CDR3. Germline CDR1 SGHTA, CDR2 FQGNSA. In DNA form, the CDR3 reads TGTGCCAGCAGCTTAGCCAGATCCTACGAGCAGTACTTC. This sequence encodes CASSLARSYEQYF.

Comment on this clone: A read error may be the cause here, since a much bigger clone is one base away. Other DNA sequences in the same sample also yield this CDR3. The genes are TRBV10-3 and TRBJ2-6, with D unresolved. The CDR3 is made up of 16 amino acids. Per the germline V gene, CDR1 is ENHRY and CDR2 is SYGVKD. CDR3 protein: CAISESPESGANVLTF. DNA for the CDR3: TGTGCCATCAGCGAGTCCCCCGAGTCTGGGGCCAACGTCCTGACTTTC.

The rearrangement joins TRBV15 to TRBJ2-5; 8 positions agree with TRBD1. The closer fit of TRBJ2-7 to the DNA end suggests the J call may be wrong. CDR3 length: 13 amino acids. The germline V gene has CDR1 LNHNV and CDR2 YYDKDF (reference sequence). The CDR3 DNA reads TGTGCCACCAGTCGACAGGGGTCCTACGAGCAGTACTTC. Translation: CATSRQGSYEQYF.

This clone was picked up many times. The genes are TRBV11-2 and TRBJ2-7; 7 nucleotides agree with TRBD2. This CDR3 spans 15 amino acids. CDR1 SGHAT and CDR2 FQNNGV come from the germline V gene. V was pared by 4 bases and J by 0 bases, with 6 bases of the junction left unmatched. The CDR3 loop is CASSSPGTTSYEQYF. The CDR3 nucleotides read TGTGCCAGCAGCTCCCCCGGGACTACCTCCTACGAGCAGTACTTC.

V and J are TRBV28 and TRBJ2-1, with TRBD2 matching over 9 bases. Looked up from germline, CDR1 is MDHEN and CDR2 is SYDVKM. The V gene end was trimmed by 10 bases and the J gene end by 5 bases; junction bases not matched to a gene: 12. This CDR3 comprises 15 residues. CDR3 coding DNA: TGTGCCATATCCCGAGCGGGAGGCCCTAACAATGAGCAGTTCTTC. This sequence encodes CAISRAGGPNNEQFF.

This clone appeared a few times. CDR3 DNA: TGTGCCAGCAGCTTAGTAGCGGCGGGTGAGCAGTTCTTC. Protein sequence: CASSLVAAGEQFF. This rearrangement joins TRBV7-2 to TRBJ2-1; a weak D match, TRBD2 (6 bases). Per germline, CDR1 SGHTA and CDR2 FQGNSA. V was shortened by 1 base and J by 9 bases, with 10 bases between the two germline ends. CDR3 length: 13 amino acids.

This clone has more than one count but fewer than ten. The rearrangement links TRBV9 to TRBJ2-2; tentative D call: TRBD1 (5 bases). V lost 4 bases, J lost 1 base, and 14 bases lay in between. The CDR3 sequence is 16 residues long. Germline V gives CDR1 SGDLS, CDR2 YYNGEE. CDR3 residues: CASSPRALQNTGELFF. In DNA form, the CDR3 reads TGTGCCAGCAGCCCCAGGGCGCTACAGAACACCGGGGAGCTGTTTTTT.

In this sample, this clone turned up a few times. The chain has TRBV2 and TRBJ2-6; D not certain. The CDR3 spans 14 residues. Germline values: CDR1 SNHLY, CDR2 FYNNEI. Between the trimmed V and J ends, which lost 4 bases and 0 bases, there was a span of 4 bases. CDR3 region: CASSAGSGANVLTF. CDR3 bases: TGTGCCAGCAGTGCCGGCTCTGGGGCCAACGTCCTGACTTTC.

This clone was counted at least ten times. The chain combines TRBV28 with TRBJ1-2; D is uncertain. Germline loops: CDR1 MDHEN, CDR2 SYDVKM. The V end lost 3 bases, the J end lost 7 bases, and 9 bases lay between the germline ends. There are 12 residues in the CDR3. The CDR3 protein is CASSLKLAGYTF. For the CDR3, the DNA is TGTGCCAGCAGTTTGAAACTGGCTGGCTACACCTTC.

There are many counts of this clone. Different DNA sequences within this sample yield the same CDR3. V is TRBV28 and J is TRBJ2-3; D unresolved. V dropped 5 bases and J dropped 2 bases, with 8 bases sitting between them. The CDR3 extends over 13 amino acids. CDR1 and CDR2 (germline): MDHEN, SYDVKM. CDR3 protein: CASSPPATDTQYF. The CDR3 coding sequence is TGTGCCAGCAGTCCCCCGGCCACAGATACGCAGTATTTT.

This clone was seen more than once but under ten times. The chain employs TRBV5-4 and TRBJ2-5; the match to TRBD1 covers 8 bases. V lost 4 bases to trimming and J lost 4 bases; unmatched junction nucleotides: 3. CDR1 is SGHNT, CDR2 YYREEE, per germline (reference sequence). The CDR3 sequence is 13 residues long. CDR3 DNA: TGTGCCAGCAGCACGGACAGGGCAGAGACCCAGTACTTC. This codes for CASSTDRAETQYF.

Turning to this clone: The identical CDR3 is also encoded by other nucleotide sequences in the sample. This sequence joins TRBV28 and TRBJ1-1; unclear D gene. The V gene lost 5 bases and the J gene lost 0 bases, with 10 bases spanning the gap. Germline loops: CDR1 MDHEN, CDR2 SYDVKM. This CDR3 region has 14 residues. DNA for the CDR3: TGTGCCAGCAGTCCTGCCAGCCTGAACACTGAAGCTTTCTTT. As protein: CASSPASLNTEAFF. The complete variable domain, with remaining parts taken from reference TRBV28 and TRBJ1-1, reads DVKVTQSSRYLVKRTGEKVFLECVQDMDHENMFWYRQDPGLGLRLIYFSYDVKMKEKGDIPEGYSVSREKKERFSLILESASTNQTSMYLCASSPASLNTEAFFGQGTRLTVV.

V gene TRBV7-9 combines with J gene TRBJ2-4, with unresolved D. The germline V and J ends were trimmed by 0 bases and 0 bases, with 12 bases remaining between them. Germline V gives CDR1 SEHNR, CDR2 FQNEAQ (reference sequence). The CDR3 runs 17 residues. CDR3 region: CASSLASPVLAKNIQYF. CDR3 nucleotides: TGTGCCAGCAGCTTAGCGAGCCCCGTGCTAGCCAAAAACATTCAGTACTTC.

This clone was picked up a small number of times. This sequence joins TRBV6-1 and TRBJ1-1, with D unclear. The V and J ends lost 8 bases and 10 bases respectively, with 17 bases between them. The CDR3 contains 12 residues. CDR1 is MNHNS, CDR2 SASEGT, per germline. Here the CDR3 DNA reads TGTGCCAGCGTTGGAGATATCGTGGTAGCTTTCTTT. This encodes CASVGDIVVAFF.

V usage is TRBV2 and J usage is TRBJ1-5; D unclear. Looked up from germline, CDR1 is SNHLY and CDR2 is FYNNEI. The CDR3 consists of 14 residues. Trimming cost V 6 bases and J 5 bases, with 14 bases left between them. In DNA form, the CDR3 reads TGTGCCAGCAGCGGAGCGGCAGTTGATCAGCCCCAGCATTTT. Its translation: CASSGAAVDQPQHF.